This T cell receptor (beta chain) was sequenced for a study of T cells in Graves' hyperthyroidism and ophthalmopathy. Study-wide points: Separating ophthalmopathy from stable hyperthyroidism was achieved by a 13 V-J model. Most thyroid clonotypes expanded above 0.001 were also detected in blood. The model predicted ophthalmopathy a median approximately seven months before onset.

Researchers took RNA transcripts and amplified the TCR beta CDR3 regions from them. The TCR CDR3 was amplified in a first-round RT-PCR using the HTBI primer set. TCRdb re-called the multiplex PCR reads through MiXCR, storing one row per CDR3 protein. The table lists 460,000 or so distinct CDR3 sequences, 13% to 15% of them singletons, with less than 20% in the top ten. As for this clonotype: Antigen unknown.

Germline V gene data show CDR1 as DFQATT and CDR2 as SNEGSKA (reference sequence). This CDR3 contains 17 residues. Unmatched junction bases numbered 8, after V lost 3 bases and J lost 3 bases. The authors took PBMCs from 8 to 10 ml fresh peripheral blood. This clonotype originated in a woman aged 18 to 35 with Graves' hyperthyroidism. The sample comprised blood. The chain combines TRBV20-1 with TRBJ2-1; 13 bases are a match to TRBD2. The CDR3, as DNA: TGCAGTGCTAGTGGGGCGGGGACTAGCGGGAACTACAATGAGCAGTTCTTC. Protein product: CSASGAGTSGNYNEQFF.